This is a list of T cell receptor beta chains from one sample in a study of T-cell memory formation after mild COVID-19. TCRdb itself ran the 5' RACE reads through MiXCR, one entry per CDR3 protein. The table records 90,000 to 120,000 distinct CDR3 sequences, under 15% of them present only once. The source material was PBMCs or a T cell subset sorted from them (not recorded which). These receptor sequences come from a young man who had mild COVID-19 (a few samples of this study predate the infection). Cell type and time point are not known. CDR3s include the opening cysteine and the closing phenylalanine or tryptophan.

TRBV7-9	TRBJ2-1	CASSLDRATASNEQFF
TRBV4-1	TRBJ2-2	CASSQGGASTGELFF
TRBV4-3	TRBJ2-2	CASSQDYAGYAGELFF
TRBV4-1	TRBJ1-1	CASSPGTGGTEAFF
TRBV6-5	TRBJ1-2	CASSQTDYGYTF
TRBV6-5	TRBJ2-2	CASSTTGGAGELFF
TRBV7-6	TRBJ2-1	CASSFYRDYNEQFF
TRBV11-2	TRBJ2-1	CASSLGPFFYNEQFF
TRBV28	TRBJ1-6	CASSFEAGGSGSPLHF
TRBV29-1	TRBJ2-5	CSVVLAGTQETQYF
TRBV18	TRBJ2-5	CASSQPTVRAEETQYF
TRBV7-2	TRBJ1-1	CASSLGTLRGSGNTEAFF
TRBV10-3	TRBJ1-2	CAIRGQGGDYGYTF
TRBV4-3	TRBJ2-3	CASSQDHAQTGFPDTQYF
TRBV7-9	TRBJ1-2	CASSTTGTGVTNYGYTF
TRBV21-1	TRBJ2-1	CASSRPFGEQFF
TRBV28	TRBJ2-2	CASSDDRVNTGELFF
TRBV7-9	TRBJ1-1	CASSPRLAEAFF
TRBV10-3	TRBJ2-2	CAISGTMGHGYTGELFF
TRBV20-1	TRBJ2-5	CSARDGTSGQETQYF
TRBV6-5	TRBJ2-7	CASSLSPGGLEQYF
TRBV5-6	TRBJ1-1	CASSSTGFTEAFF
TRBV7-6	TRBJ2-2	CASSFRTGQPNTGELFF
TRBV7-9	TRBJ2-3	CASSLVGGTDTQYF
TRBV7-8	TRBJ2-7	CASSSSQGGEQYF
TRBV12-3/TRBV12-4	TRBJ2-2	CASSLVHRGGTGELFF
TRBV7-2	TRBJ2-2	CASSLYGELFF